The clone carrying this T cell receptor (beta chain) was counted ten times or more. Its antigen is unidentified. Samples came from axillary lymph nodes draining the breast cancer. TCRdb analysed the multiplex PCR reads with MiXCR anew, one entry per CDR3 protein. The table lists fewer than 150,000 distinct CDR3 sequences, approximately 22% of them singletons. This sample is drawn from a study of breast tumors, draining lymph nodes, adjacent tissues. General study findings and limits: Tumors had less TCR diversity than lymph nodes, more than nontumor tissue.

V dropped 7 bases and J dropped 4 bases, with 11 bases sitting between them. From germline, CDR1 is SNHLY and CDR2 FYNNEI. The CDR3 is made up of 13 amino acids. The specimen sequenced was axillary lymph node tissue. The V and J genes are TRBV2 and TRBJ1-5; no clear D. This TCR came from a female donor with breast cancer. Some clones in this sample may be carry-over from other donors' samples. CDR3 sequence reads: CASIQTNNQPQHF. The CDR3 DNA reads as TGTGCCAGCATACAGACAAATAATCAGCCCCAGCATTTT.